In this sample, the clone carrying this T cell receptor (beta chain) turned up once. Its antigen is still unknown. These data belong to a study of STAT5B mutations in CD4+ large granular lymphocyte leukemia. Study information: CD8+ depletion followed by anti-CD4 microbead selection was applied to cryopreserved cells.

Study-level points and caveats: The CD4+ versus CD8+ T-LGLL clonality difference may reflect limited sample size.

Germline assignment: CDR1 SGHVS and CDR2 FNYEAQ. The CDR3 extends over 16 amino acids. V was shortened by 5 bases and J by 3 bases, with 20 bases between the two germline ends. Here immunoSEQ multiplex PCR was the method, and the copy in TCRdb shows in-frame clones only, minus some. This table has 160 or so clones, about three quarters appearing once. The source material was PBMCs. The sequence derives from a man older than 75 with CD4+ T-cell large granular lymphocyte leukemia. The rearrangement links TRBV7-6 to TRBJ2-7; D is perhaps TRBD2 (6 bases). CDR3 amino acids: CASSLTSGGTLYEQYF. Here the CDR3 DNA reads TGTGCCAGCAGCCTGACATCCGGGGGAACACTCTACGAGCAGTACTTC.